Below are 27 T cell receptor beta chains sequenced from a single sample in a study of blood T cells in healthy people across ages. Combining a sample-barcoded 5' primer with a J-beta primer mix, a second PCR ran for about 6 to 12 cycles. Each CDR3 protein is one row after TCRdb ran MiXCR on the 5' RACE reads. This sample has 800,000 to 950,000 distinct CDR3 sequences, with about 29% found just once. A further study also used this sample, focusing on T cells of mothers and their children.

Sequencing was performed on blood. The receptor set was obtained from a woman between 40 and 50 years old in good health.

Note on this clonotype: Just one base apart from a much larger clone, this may be a read error. J is TRBJ2-7 and V is TRBV18; no reliable D call. Germline-derived CDR1 and CDR2 are KGHSH and LQKENI. The germline V and J ends were trimmed by 1 base and 2 bases, with 12 bases remaining between them. The CDR3 has 15 amino acids. CDR3 amino acids: CASSPRGKGTYEQYF. For the CDR3, the DNA is TGTGCCAGCTCACCACGTGGGAAAGGCACCTACGAGCAGTACTTC.

This clonotype was observed a handful of times. The chain carries TRBV28 and TRBJ2-1; D possibly corresponds to TRBD1 (5 bases). Trimming removed 7 bases at V and 0 bases at J, with 13 bases between. CDR1 MDHEN and CDR2 SYDVKM come from the germline V gene. The CDR3 is made up of 15 amino acids. The CDR3: CASTLGVSSYNEQFF. In DNA, the CDR3 is TGTGCCAGCACCCTAGGGGTTAGCTCCTACAATGAGCAGTTCTTC.

This clonotype was found a few times. The chain's CDR3 is CASSPGDLPYNSPLHF. CDR3 DNA sequence: TGTGCCAGCAGCCCCGGGGATTTGCCTTATAATTCACCCCTCCACTTT. The rearrangement joins TRBV6-6 to TRBJ1-6; D gene uncertain. This CDR3 region has 16 residues. Trimming took 6 bases from V and 4 from J, leaving 16 bases between them. The germline CDR1 and CDR2 sequences are MNHNY and SVGAGI (reference sequence).

With regard to this clonotype: One base away lies a much larger clone, so this may be a sequencing read error. The chain combines TRBV7-2 with TRBJ2-5, with 7 bases fitting TRBD1. Germline lookup yields CDR1 SGHTA and CDR2 FQGNSA. The CDR3 spans 15 residues. The junction had 18 bases not matched to a gene; V was cut back by 6 bases and J by 11 bases. CDR3 region: CASSSRQGSYNEQYF. CDR3 coding DNA: TGTGCCAGCAGTTCAAGACAGGGTTCCTACAATGAGCAGTACTTC.

The rearrangement joins TRBV5-1 to TRBJ2-5; 7 positions match TRBD1. The germline V gene encodes CDR1 SGHRS and CDR2 YFSETQ. V trimming: 4 bases; J trimming: 3 bases; junction bases outside the gene matches: 6. The CDR3 is made up of 14 amino acids. CDR3 nucleotide sequence: TGCGCCAGCAGCCCCCGACAGGGAGAAGAGACCCAGTACTTC. It yields the protein CASSPRQGEETQYF.

This clonotype was picked up a small number of times. J is TRBJ1-5 and V is TRBV28; D gene ambiguous. With 2 bases removed from V and 11 bases from J, the gap between germline ends came to 16 bases. The CDR3 spans 14 residues. Germline loops: CDR1 MDHEN, CDR2 SYDVKM. CDR3 sequence: CASSLPGSSSTQHF. CDR3 in DNA: TGTGCCAGCAGTTTACCGGGCAGCTCATCAACCCAGCATTTT.

This clonotype came up a few times. CDR3 protein: CASSDRDRGRDTQYF. In nucleotides, the CDR3 is TGTGCCAGCAGTGACCGGGACAGGGGGCGAGATACGCAGTATTTT. The chain has TRBV25-1 and TRBJ2-3, with 12 bases that match TRBD1. The CDR3 sequence is 15 residues long. The V gene's germline CDR1 is MGHDK and CDR2 SYGVNS. V shed 3 bases, J shed 5 bases, and the junction held 3 bases outside the gene matches.

The chain joins TRBV9 to TRBJ2-2; the match to TRBD1 covers 9 bases. There are 17 residues in the CDR3. With V trimmed by 4 bases and J by 8 bases, 15 bases remained unmatched. CDR1 and CDR2 (germline): SGDLS, YYNGEE. CDR3 DNA: TGTGCCAGCAGCCACCTAACAACAGGGGGCTTGCGAGGGGAGCTGTTTTTT. It translates to CASSHLTTGGLRGELFF.

In the case of this clonotype: A much larger clonotype is one base distant, so this may be a read error. The J gene is TRBJ2-5, the V gene TRBV29-1; D might be TRBD1 (6 bases). The V gene lost 2 bases and the J gene lost 5 bases, with 18 bases spanning the gap. The CDR3 consists of 15 residues. CDR1 SQVTM and CDR2 ANQGSEA come from the germline V gene. In DNA form, the CDR3 reads TGCAGCGTTGAATTGGGGGCTCTTACCTGGGAGACCCAGTACTTC. Translated: CSVELGALTWETQYF.

This clonotype was observed once. A much larger clone is a single base away; this may be a read error. The chain has TRBV7-8 and TRBJ2-5; no firm D call. CDR1 SGHVS and CDR2 FQNEAQ come from the germline V gene. This CDR3 comprises 14 residues. In DNA form, the CDR3 reads TGTGCCAGCAGCTTATTTAGGGATTACGAGACCCAGGACTTC. Translated, it gives CASSLFRDYETQDF. The whole variable domain, filled in from reference TRBV7-8 and TRBJ2-5, reads GAGVSQSPRYKVAKRGQDVALRCDPISGHVSLFWYQQALGQGPEFLTYFQNEAQLDKSGLPSDRFFAERPEGSVSTLKIQRTQQEDSAVYLCASSLFRDYETQDFGPGTRLLVL.

Only a few counts were recorded for this clonotype. The chain employs TRBV7-9 and TRBJ1-6; the D gene is possibly TRBD1 (5 bases). V was shortened by 5 bases and J by 7 bases, with 15 bases between the two germline ends. Germline V gene data show CDR1 as SEHNR and CDR2 as FQNEAQ (reference sequence). The CDR3 extends over 15 amino acids. The CDR3, as DNA: TGTGCCAGCAGCGAGGGACCCAGAGGAAATTCACCCCTCCACTTT. This gives the protein CASSEGPRGNSPLHF.

This clonotype came up many times. The chain couples TRBV28 to TRBJ1-2; D may be TRBD1 (6 bases). The CDR3 is 13 amino acids. In germline, CDR1 is MDHEN, CDR2 SYDVKM. Trimming left V 6 bases short and J 6 bases short, with 14 bases between. CDR3 residues: CASRRDTRDGYTF. CDR3 DNA sequence: TGTGCCAGCAGAAGGGACACCCGGGATGGCTACACCTTC.

The chain carries TRBV6-5 and TRBJ2-1, with D unresolved. Germline V gene data show CDR1 as MNHEY and CDR2 as SVGAGI. V gave up 4 bases and J gave up 5 bases, with 15 bases separating them. The CDR3 is 15 amino acids. The CDR3 sequence is CASSSRRGMNNEQFF. The CDR3 coding sequence is TGTGCCAGCAGTTCCCGACGTGGGATGAACAATGAGCAGTTCTTC.

Comment on this clonotype: A much larger clone differs by one base, so this may be a read error. V usage is TRBV28 and J usage is TRBJ2-5; D is tentatively TRBD1 or TRBD2 (6 bases each). Germline CDR1 reads MDHEN; CDR2 reads SYDVKM. This CDR3 has 13 residues. CDR3 sequence reads: CASKGGHSYGQYF. CDR3 coding DNA: TGCGCCAGCAAGGGGGGTCACTCCTACGGGCAGTACTTC.

The chain recombines TRBV7-3 with TRBJ2-2, with 10 bases identical to TRBD1. After removal of 10 bases from V and 6 bases from J, the junction contained 11 bases not matched to a gene. Germline-derived CDR1 and CDR2 are SGHTA and FQGTGA. The CDR3 sequence is 15 residues long. The CDR3 DNA sequence: TGTGCCACCAAAACCGGGACAGGGGTCCCCGGGGAGCTGTTTTTT. This encodes CATKTGTGVPGELFF.

This clonotype was picked up many times. The V call is TRBV6-4, the J call TRBJ2-4; TRBD1 aligns across 11 bases. The germline CDR1 and CDR2 sequences are MRHNA and SNTAGT. V shed 6 bases, J shed 7 bases, and the junction held 5 bases outside the gene matches. The CDR3 has 14 amino acids. CDR3 in DNA: TGTGCCAGCAGAGCCGGACAGGGGGCTAACATTCAGTACTTC. It yields the protein CASRAGQGANIQYF.

There are a few counts of this clonotype. The chain employs TRBV20-1 and TRBJ2-1; 8 nucleotides match TRBD2. The better agreement between TRBJ2-7 and the DNA end casts doubt on the J call. The CDR3 totals 15 residues. Germline V gene data show CDR1 as DFQATT and CDR2 as SNEGSKA (reference sequence). The CDR3 loop reads CSAGGRAGGYNEQYF. CDR3 bases: TGCAGTGCTGGGGGTCGGGCGGGGGGATACAATGAGCAGTACTTC.

This clonotype was counted a few times. J is TRBJ1-2 and V is TRBV20-1, with TRBD1 as a possible D gene (6 bases). CDR1 is DFQATT and CDR2 is SNEGSKA in the germline V gene (reference sequence). CDR3 length equals 14 residues. Trimming stripped 5 bases from V and 4 bases from J, with 17 bases between. CDR3 residues: CSAPLQGASYGYTF. CDR3 bases: TGCAGTGCTCCCTTACAGGGAGCCTCCTATGGCTACACCTTC.

In regard to this clonotype: A single base separates this from a much larger clone, so it may be a read error. This rearrangement joins TRBV4-3 to TRBJ1-2; D not certain. V gave up 0 bases and J gave up 8 bases, with 7 bases separating them. The CDR3 runs 12 residues. The germline V gene has CDR1 LGHNA and CDR2 YSLEER. The CDR3 region is CASSQDQRGYTF. The CDR3 DNA reads as TGCGCCAGCAGCCAAGATCAGCGGGGCTACACCTTC.

This clonotype was seen repeatedly, ten times or more. The chain links TRBV9 to TRBJ2-1, with D perhaps TRBD2 (6 bases). V was shortened by 3 bases and J by 4 bases, with 8 bases between the two germline ends. Germline V CDR1 and CDR2: SGDLS, YYNGEE. The CDR3 sequence is 13 residues long. CDR3 sequence (DNA): TGTGCCAGCAGCGCGGGGACTTACAATGAGCAGTTCTTC. Translating it yields CASSAGTYNEQFF. Drawing the rest from reference TRBV9 and TRBJ2-1, the complete variable domain is DSGVTQTPKHLITATGQRVTLRCSPRSGDLSVYWYQQSLDQGLQFLIQYYNGEERAKGNILERFSAQQFPDLHSELNLSSLELGDSALYFCASSAGTYNEQFFGPGTRLTVL.

The chain employs TRBV27 and TRBJ2-7, with D uncertain. The CDR3 is made up of 16 amino acids. Germline V gene lookup returns CDR1 MNHEY and CDR2 SMNVEV (reference sequence). V was pared by 0 bases and J by 2 bases, with 14 bases between. The DNA of the CDR3 is TGTGCCAGCAGTTTATCTTATGGGTACAGTACCTACGAGCAGTACTTC. Translated: CASSLSYGYSTYEQYF.

There are many counts of this clonotype. The chain recombines TRBV10-3 with TRBJ2-7; TRBD1 matches at 7 bases. The CDR3 extends over 16 amino acids. Per the germline V gene, CDR1 is ENHRY and CDR2 is SYGVKD. V was clipped by 6 bases and J by 2 bases; unmatched bases: 13. CDR3 protein: CAISSPPGTATYEQYF. The CDR3 DNA follows: TGTGCCATCAGCTCCCCCCCCGGGACAGCGACCTACGAGCAGTACTTC.

This clonotype was recorded many times. V usage is TRBV5-1 and J usage is TRBJ2-7, with D possibly being TRBD2 (6 bases). This CDR3 spans 14 amino acids. V shed 3 bases and J shed 0 bases, with 10 bases lying between them. The germline V gene has CDR1 SGHRS and CDR2 YFSETQ. The CDR3 sequence: CASSSAGSSYEQYF. The CDR3 DNA reads TGCGCCAGCAGCTCGGCCGGGAGCTCCTACGAGCAGTACTTC.

This chain links TRBV5-1 with TRBJ2-7, with 10 bases identical to TRBD1. The length of the CDR3 is 16 residues. With 1 base clipped from V and 2 bases from J, the junction kept 6 bases outside the gene matches. CDR1 SGHRS and CDR2 YFSETQ come from the germline V gene. In DNA form, the CDR3 reads TGCGCCAGCAGCTTGACACCCGGGACAGGGGCCTACGAGCAGTACTTC. It codes for CASSLTPGTGAYEQYF.

V is TRBV29-1 and J is TRBJ1-4; TRBD1 might be the D (6 bases). This CDR3 is 13 amino acids long. CDR1 is SQVTM, CDR2 ANQGSEA, per germline. Trimming removed 8 bases at V and 8 bases at J, with 18 bases between. The CDR3 DNA sequence: TGCAGCACTCGTGGGGGGCAGAGGGAAAAACTGTTTTTT. This translates into CSTRGGQREKLFF.

Many counts were recorded for this clonotype. The chain carries TRBV21-1 and TRBJ2-5; TRBD2 is taken as the D call from the table, unchecked against the DNA. TRBV21-1 is a pseudogene. The CDR3 is 16 amino acids. The DNA of the CDR3 is TGTGCCAGCAGCAATCTAACTAGCGGGGGTCAAGAGACCCAGTACTTC. Its translation: CASSNLTSGGQETQYF.

This clonotype was seen once. The chain recombines TRBV28 with TRBJ1-5; D is unclear. CDR1 and CDR2 from the germline V gene are MDHEN and SYDVKM. Trimming stripped 3 bases from V and 3 bases from J, with 9 bases between. The CDR3 totals 14 residues. As DNA, the CDR3 is TGTGCCAGCAGTTTGGCCCCCGTCAATCAGCCCCAGCATTTT. Its translation: CASSLAPVNQPQHF.